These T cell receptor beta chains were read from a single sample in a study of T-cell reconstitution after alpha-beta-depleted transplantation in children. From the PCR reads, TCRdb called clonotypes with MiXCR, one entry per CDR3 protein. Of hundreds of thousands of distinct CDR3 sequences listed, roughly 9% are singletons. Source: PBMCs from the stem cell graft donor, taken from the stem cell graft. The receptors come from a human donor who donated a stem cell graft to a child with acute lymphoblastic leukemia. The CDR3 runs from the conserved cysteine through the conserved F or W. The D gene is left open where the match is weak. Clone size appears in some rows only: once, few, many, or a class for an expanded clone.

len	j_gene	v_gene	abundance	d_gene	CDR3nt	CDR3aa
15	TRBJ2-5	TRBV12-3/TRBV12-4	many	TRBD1	TGTGCCAGCAGTGGGACAGACACTCCGGCGGAGACCCAGTACTTC	CASSGTDTPAETQYF
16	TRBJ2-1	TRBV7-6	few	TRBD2	TGTGCCAGCAGCACTCGAGCGGGGGGGACCTACAATGAGCAGTTCTTC	CASSTRAGGTYNEQFF
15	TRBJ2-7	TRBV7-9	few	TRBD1	TGTGCCAGCAGCTTAGGACAGGGCCTGCCGTACGAGCAGTACTTC	CASSLGQGLPYEQYF
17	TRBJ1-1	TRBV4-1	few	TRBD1	TGCGCCAGCAGCCAGTACGGACAGGGAGTCTTGAGTTCTGAAGCTTTCTTT	CASSQYGQGVLSSEAFF
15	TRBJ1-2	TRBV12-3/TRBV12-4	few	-	TGTGCCAGCAGTCCTAACAGGCTTCTAAACTATGGCTACACCTTC	CASSPNRLLNYGYTF
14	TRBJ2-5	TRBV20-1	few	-	TGCAGTGCTCCATCCCCGGGTGGGGGGGAGACCCAGTACTTC	CSAPSPGGGETQYF
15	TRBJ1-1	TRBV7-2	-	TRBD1	TGTGCCAGCAGCCAGGGGGGGGCAGGGAACACTGAAGCTTTCTTT	CASSQGGAGNTEAFF
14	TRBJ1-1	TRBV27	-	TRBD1	TGTGCCAGCAGCAGAAACAGGGGAAGCACTGAAGCTTTCTTT	CASSRNRGSTEAFF
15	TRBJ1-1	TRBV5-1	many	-	TGCGCCAGCAGCTTGGGTCGGACGATGAGAACTGAAGCTTTCTTT	CASSLGRTMRTEAFF
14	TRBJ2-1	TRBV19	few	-	TGTGCCAGTAACTCGGGGTTGCGTTACAATGAGCAGTTCTTC	CASNSGLRYNEQFF
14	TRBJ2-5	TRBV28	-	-	TGTGCCAGCAGTTGGCGGGACGGTCAAGAGACCCAGTACTTC	CASSWRDGQETQYF
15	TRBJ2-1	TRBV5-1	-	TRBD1	TGCGCCAGCAGCCTGACAGGGGACACCTACAATGAGCAGTTCTTC	CASSLTGDTYNEQFF